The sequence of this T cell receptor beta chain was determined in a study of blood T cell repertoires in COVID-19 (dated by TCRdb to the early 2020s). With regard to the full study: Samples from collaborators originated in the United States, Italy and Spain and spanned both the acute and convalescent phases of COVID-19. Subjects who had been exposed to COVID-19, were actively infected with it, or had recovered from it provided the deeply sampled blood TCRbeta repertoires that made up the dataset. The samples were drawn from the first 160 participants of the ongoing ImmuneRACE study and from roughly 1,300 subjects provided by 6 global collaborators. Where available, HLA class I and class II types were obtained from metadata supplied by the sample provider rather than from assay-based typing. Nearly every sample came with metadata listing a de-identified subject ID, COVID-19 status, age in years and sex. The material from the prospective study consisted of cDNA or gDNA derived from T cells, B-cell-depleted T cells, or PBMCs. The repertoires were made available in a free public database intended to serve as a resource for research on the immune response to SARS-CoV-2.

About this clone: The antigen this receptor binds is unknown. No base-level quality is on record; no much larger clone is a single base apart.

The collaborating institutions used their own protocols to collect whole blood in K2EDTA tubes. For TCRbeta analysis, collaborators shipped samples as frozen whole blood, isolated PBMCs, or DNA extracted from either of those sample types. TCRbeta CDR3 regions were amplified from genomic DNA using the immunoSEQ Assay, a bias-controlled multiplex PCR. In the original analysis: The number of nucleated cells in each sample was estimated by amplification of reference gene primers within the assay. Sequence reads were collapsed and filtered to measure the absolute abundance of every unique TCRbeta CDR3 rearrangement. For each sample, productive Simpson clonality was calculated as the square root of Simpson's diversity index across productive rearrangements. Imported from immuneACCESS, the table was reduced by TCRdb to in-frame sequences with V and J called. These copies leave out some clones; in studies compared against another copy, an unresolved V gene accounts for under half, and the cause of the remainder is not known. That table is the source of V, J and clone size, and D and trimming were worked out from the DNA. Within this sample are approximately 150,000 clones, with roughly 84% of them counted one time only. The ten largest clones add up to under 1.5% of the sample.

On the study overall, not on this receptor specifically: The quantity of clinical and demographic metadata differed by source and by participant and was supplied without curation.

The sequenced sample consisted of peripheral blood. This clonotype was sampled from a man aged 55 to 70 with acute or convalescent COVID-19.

The DNA sequence is as follows: TGTGCCAGCAGCTTAGGCGGGAGGGCGGCAGATACGCAGTATTTT. It codes for CASSLGGRAADTQYF. The sequence joins TRBV7-2 to TRBJ2-3; TRBD2 matches 9 bases in the middle. V ends up 1 base short and J 4 bases short, with an unmatched junction base count of 3. The CDR3 goes from the cysteine to the phenylalanine over 15 residues. CDR3 DNA is the only sequence kept; it has 45 bases, read in frame from the first base. CDR1 and CDR2 are drawn from the germline V gene: SGHTA, FQGNSA.